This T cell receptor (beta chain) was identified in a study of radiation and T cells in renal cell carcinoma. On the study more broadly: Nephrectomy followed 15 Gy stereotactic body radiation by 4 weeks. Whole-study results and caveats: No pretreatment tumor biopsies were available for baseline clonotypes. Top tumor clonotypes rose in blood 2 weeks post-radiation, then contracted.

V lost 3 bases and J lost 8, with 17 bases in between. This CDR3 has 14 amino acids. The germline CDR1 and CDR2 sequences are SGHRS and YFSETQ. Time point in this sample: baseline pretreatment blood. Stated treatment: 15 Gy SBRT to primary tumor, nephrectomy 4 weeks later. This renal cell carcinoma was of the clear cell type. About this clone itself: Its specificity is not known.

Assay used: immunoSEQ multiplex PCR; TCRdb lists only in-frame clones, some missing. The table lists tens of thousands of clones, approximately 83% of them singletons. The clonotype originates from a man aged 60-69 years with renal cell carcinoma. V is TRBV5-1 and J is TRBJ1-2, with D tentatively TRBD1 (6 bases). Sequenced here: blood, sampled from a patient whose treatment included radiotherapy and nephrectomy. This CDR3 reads CASSYTPGAGGYTF. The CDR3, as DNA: TGCGCCAGCAGCTATACCCCGGGGGCGGGGGGCTACACCTTC.